Below, 17 T cell receptor beta chains from the same sample are listed, as sequenced in a study of shared T cell receptors in the human thymus. Data came from immunoSEQ multiplex PCR; TCRdb stores just in-frame clones and leaves some out. The repertoire consists of tens of thousands of clones, with 90% to 95% occurring once and the leading ten covering roughly 0.03%. The sequencing input was thymocytes. These receptors originate from a human donor.

In DNA, the CDR3 is TGTGCCAGTAGTCCGATAAGGGACAATTTCTATGGCTACACCTTC. It codes for CASSPIRDNFYGYTF. The chain carries TRBV19 and TRBJ1-2; a weak D match, TRBD1 (6 bases). Trimming removed 5 bases from V and 4 bases from J, with 17 bases in between. The CDR3 is 15 residues long. Germline V CDR1 and CDR2: LNHDA, SQIVND (reference sequence).

This chain links TRBV5-6 with TRBJ2-1; 9 bases agree with TRBD1. Germline V gives CDR1 SGHDT, CDR2 YYEEEE. V was pared by 3 bases and J by 4 bases, with 14 bases of the junction left unmatched. The CDR3 contains 18 residues. CDR3 sequence: CASSWEDRGVRRYNEQFF. The CDR3 DNA follows: TGTGCCAGCAGCTGGGAGGACAGGGGTGTCAGAAGGTACAATGAGCAGTTCTTC.

This chain uses TRBV4-1 with TRBJ2-1; TRBD2 matches 7 bases. This CDR3 comprises 19 residues. V was clipped by 1 base and J by 4 bases; unmatched bases: 16. From germline, CDR1 is MGHRA and CDR2 YSYEKL. The CDR3 protein is CASSQAWSGEVMGYNEQFF. As DNA, the CDR3 is TGCGCCAGCAGCCAAGCCTGGAGCGGGGAGGTCATGGGGTACAATGAGCAGTTCTTC.

V usage is TRBV9 and J usage is TRBJ1-4, with a tentative D call TRBD1 (5 bases). Germline lookup yields CDR1 SGDLS and CDR2 YYNGEE. This CDR3 has 15 residues. Trimming removed 4 bases at V and 4 bases at J, with 14 bases between. CDR3 in DNA: TGTGCCAGCAGCCCCGAACAGGACCTTAATGAAAAACTGTTTTTT. This sequence encodes CASSPEQDLNEKLFF. Complete variable domain (other parts from reference TRBV9 and TRBJ1-4): DSGVTQTPKHLITATGQRVTLRCSPRSGDLSVYWYQQSLDQGLQFLIQYYNGEERAKGNILERFSAQQFPDLHSELNLSSLELGDSALYFCASSPEQDLNEKLFFGSGTQLSVL.

The chain is built from TRBV9 and TRBJ1-6; 9 bases fit TRBD1. The CDR3 runs to 18 residues. The germline V gene encodes CDR1 SGDLS and CDR2 YYNGEE. After removal of 3 bases from V and 4 bases from J, the junction contained 11 bases not matched to a gene. CDR3 sequence reads: CASSGGIGTGYYNSPLHF. CDR3 DNA sequence: TGTGCCAGCAGCGGGGGGATCGGGACAGGGTATTATAATTCACCCCTCCACTTT.

The V call is TRBV5-5, the J call TRBJ2-3; weak D call: TRBD1 (6 bases). The germline CDR1 and CDR2 sequences are SGHKS and YYEKEE (reference sequence). This CDR3 comprises 14 residues. Deletions cut 4 bases from V and 9 bases from J, with 18 bases between. The CDR3 nucleotides are TGTGCCAGCAGCCCACTGGGACAAAAGTCGACGCAGTATTTT. This codes for CASSPLGQKSTQYF. The full variable domain, with the rest looked up from reference TRBV5-5 and TRBJ2-3, is DAGVTQSPTHLIKTRGQQVTLRCSPISGHKSVSWYQQVLGQGPQFIFQYYEKEERGRGNFPDRFSARQFPNYSSELNVNALLLGDSALYLCASSPLGQKSTQYFGPGTRLTVL.

The chain recombines TRBV11-3 with TRBJ2-2; 12 nucleotides align to TRBD2. Germline CDR1 and CDR2: SGHNT and YENEEA. V lost 4 bases and J lost 3; bases outside the gene matches: 6. This CDR3 is built from 17 residues. The CDR3 spells CASSSRTSGEYTGELFF. As DNA, the CDR3 is TGTGCCAGCAGCTCTCGGACTAGCGGGGAGTACACCGGGGAGCTGTTTTTT.

This sequence joins TRBV7-4 and TRBJ1-2; D perhaps matches TRBD1 (6 bases). Trimming pared 5 bases from V and 0 bases from J, leaving 19 bases between. The germline gives CDR1 SGHVT, CDR2 SQSDAQ. The CDR3 extends over 17 amino acids. The DNA of the CDR3 is TGTGCCAGCAGCCTACGACAGGCCTTTGCGCCTAACTATGGCTACACCTTC. Residues: CASSLRQAFAPNYGYTF.

V usage is TRBV9 and J usage is TRBJ1-1, with D perhaps TRBD1 (5 bases). The CDR3 is 17 residues long. V lost 0 bases and J lost 5, with 20 bases in between. CDR1 and CDR2 from the germline V gene are SGDLS and YYNGEE. The CDR3 protein is CASSVAGGFGDRTEAFF. CDR3 in DNA: TGTGCCAGCAGCGTAGCTGGGGGGTTTGGTGATAGGACTGAAGCTTTCTTT.

The chain couples TRBV29-1 to TRBJ2-1; D possibly matches TRBD1 or TRBD2 (6 bases each). The CDR3 runs to 15 residues. Per the germline V gene, CDR1 is SQVTM and CDR2 is ANQGSEA. Trimming left V 5 bases short and J 6 bases short, with 20 bases between. The CDR3: CSVLSEWGAVNEQFF. CDR3 DNA sequence: TGCAGCGTTCTTTCAGAGTGGGGGGCAGTCAATGAGCAGTTCTTC.

The sample holds one count of this clone. The V gene is TRBV14, the J gene TRBJ1-2; D may be TRBD1 (5 bases). Germline V CDR1 and CDR2: SGHDN, FVKESK. The CDR3 sequence is 16 residues long. Trimming removed 3 bases at V and 8 bases at J, with 22 bases between. CDR3 protein: CASSHRRGGGLWGYTF. The CDR3, as DNA: TGTGCCAGCAGCCATCGTAGGGGAGGAGGGCTATGGGGCTACACCTTC.

V and J are TRBV2 and TRBJ2-6; D might be TRBD1 or TRBD2, each matching 6 bases. Trimming pared 8 bases from V and 0 bases from J, leaving 23 bases between. The CDR3 spans 19 residues. CDR1 is SNHLY and CDR2 is FYNNEI in the germline V gene. DNA of the CDR3: TGTGCCAGCTGCTACGTGGGGGGCATACCTATCTCTGGGGCCAACGTCCTGACTTTC. This translates into CASCYVGGIPISGANVLTF.

V is TRBV2 and J is TRBJ1-2; D uncertain. The CDR3 length is 16 residues. CDR1 SNHLY and CDR2 FYNNEI come from the germline V gene. V shed 1 base and J shed 3 bases, with 15 bases lying between them. The CDR3 DNA sequence: TGTGCCAGCAGTGAAGATGGAGGGTTAACCCACTATGGCTACACCTTC. Translation gives CASSEDGGLTHYGYTF.

DNA of the CDR3: TGTGCCAGCAGCTTGGGACAGGGACGGAATGAGCAGTTCTTC. It codes for CASSLGQGRNEQFF. V gene TRBV5-8 combines with J gene TRBJ2-1, with 7 nucleotides matching TRBD1. The CDR3 has 14 amino acids. Germline V gene lookup returns CDR1 SGHTS and CDR2 YDEGEE. V shed 0 bases and J 7 bases; nucleotides not matched to a gene: 4.

The chain joins TRBV5-6 to TRBJ2-5, with 9 nucleotides matching TRBD2. Germline V CDR1 and CDR2: SGHDT, YYEEEE. After removal of 4 bases from V and 3 bases from J, the junction contained 4 bases not matched to a gene. The CDR3 is made up of 14 amino acids. The DNA for the CDR3 is TGTGCCAGCAGCGGGCTAGCGGGGAAAGAGACCCAGTACTTC. Translated: CASSGLAGKETQYF.

The chain couples TRBV7-3 to TRBJ1-1, with 9 bases aligning to TRBD1. The CDR3 has 16 amino acids. J lost 2 bases, V lost 5 bases, and 9 bases had no gene match. The germline gives CDR1 SGHTA, CDR2 FQGTGA. The CDR3 protein is CASSPRTGDLNTEAFF. CDR3 coding DNA: TGTGCCAGCAGCCCACGGACAGGGGATCTCAACACTGAAGCTTTCTTT.

The V call is TRBV28, the J call TRBJ1-1, with 7 positions matching TRBD1. This CDR3 is 19 amino acids long. The V gene's germline CDR1 is MDHEN and CDR2 SYDVKM. V lost 1 base to trimming and J lost 2 bases; unmatched junction nucleotides: 16. CDR3: CASSLSFGLATGKNTEAFF. In DNA, the CDR3 is TGTGCCAGCAGTTTATCCTTTGGACTGGCGACAGGGAAAAACACTGAAGCTTTCTTT.